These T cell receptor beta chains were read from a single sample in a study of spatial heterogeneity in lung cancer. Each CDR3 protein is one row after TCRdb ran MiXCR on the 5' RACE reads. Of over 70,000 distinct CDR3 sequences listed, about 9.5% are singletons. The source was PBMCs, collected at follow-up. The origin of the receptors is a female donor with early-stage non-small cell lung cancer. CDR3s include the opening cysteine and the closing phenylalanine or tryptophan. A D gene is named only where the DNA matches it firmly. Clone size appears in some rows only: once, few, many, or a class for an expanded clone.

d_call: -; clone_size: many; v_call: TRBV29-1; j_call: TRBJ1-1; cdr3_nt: TGCAGCGTTGAAGTATGGGGCACTGAAGCTTTCTTT; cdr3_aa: CSVEVWGTEAFF
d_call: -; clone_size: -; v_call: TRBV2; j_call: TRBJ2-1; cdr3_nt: TGTGCCAGCAGTGGTTTCAGGGCCGACAATGAGCAGTTCTTC; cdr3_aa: CASSGFRADNEQFF
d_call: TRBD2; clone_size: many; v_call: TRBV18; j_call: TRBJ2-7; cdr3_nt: TGTGCCAGCTCACCCGGTCTAGCGGGCTACGAGCAGTACTTC; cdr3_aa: CASSPGLAGYEQYF
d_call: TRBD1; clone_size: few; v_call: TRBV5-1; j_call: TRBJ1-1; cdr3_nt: TGCGCCAGCAGCTTCGGACAGGGGGGTGAAGCTTTCTTT; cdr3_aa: CASSFGQGGEAFF
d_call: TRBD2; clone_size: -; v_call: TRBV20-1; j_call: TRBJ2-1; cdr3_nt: TGCAGTGCTGGGGCGGTTGCGGGAGGGCCCAATGAGCAGTTCTTC; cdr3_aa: CSAGAVAGGPNEQFF
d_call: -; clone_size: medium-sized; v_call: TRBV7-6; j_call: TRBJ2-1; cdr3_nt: TGTGCCAGCAGCTTGCACGACGGGATTGGCGAGCAGTTCTTC; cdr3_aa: CASSLHDGIGEQFF
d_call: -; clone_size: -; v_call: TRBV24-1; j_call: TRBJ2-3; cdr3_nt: TGTGCCACAAAGGACAGTGTGACAGATACGCAGTATTTT; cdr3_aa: CATKDSVTDTQYF
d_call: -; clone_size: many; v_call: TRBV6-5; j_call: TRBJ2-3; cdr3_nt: TGTGCCAGCGGGCCGCCGGGGACTCGGCGCGGTACGCAGTATTTT; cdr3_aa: CASGPPGTRRGTQYF
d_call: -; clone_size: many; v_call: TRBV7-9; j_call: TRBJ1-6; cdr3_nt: TGTGCCAGCAGTTTGGAATATAATTCACCCCTCCACTTT; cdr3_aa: CASSLEYNSPLHF
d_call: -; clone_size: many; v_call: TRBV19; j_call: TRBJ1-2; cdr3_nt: TGTGCCAGTAGTATTAATGCTGCCTATGGCTACACCTTC; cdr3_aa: CASSINAAYGYTF
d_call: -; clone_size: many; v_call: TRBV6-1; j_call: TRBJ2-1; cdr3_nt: TGTGCCAGCATTCCATGGGGGACAAACTCCTACAATGAGCAGTTCTTC; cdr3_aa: CASIPWGTNSYNEQFF
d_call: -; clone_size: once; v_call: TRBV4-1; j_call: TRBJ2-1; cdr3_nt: TGCGCCAGCGGACCTCGAGCCCGCAATGAGCAGTTCTTC; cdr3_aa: CASGPRARNEQFF
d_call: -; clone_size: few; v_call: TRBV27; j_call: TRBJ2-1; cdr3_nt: TGTGCCAGCAGTTTGCCCCGCGGGCGACATGAGCAGTTCTTC; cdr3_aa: CASSLPRGRHEQFF
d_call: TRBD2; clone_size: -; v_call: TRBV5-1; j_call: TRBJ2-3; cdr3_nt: TGCGCCAGCAGCTTGGAGCTAGCGGGAGGCGATACGCAGTATTTT; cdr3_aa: CASSLELAGGDTQYF
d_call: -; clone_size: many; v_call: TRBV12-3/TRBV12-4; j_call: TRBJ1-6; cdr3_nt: TGTGCCAGCAGTTTATATCGGTCACCCCTCCACTTT; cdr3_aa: CASSLYRSPLHF
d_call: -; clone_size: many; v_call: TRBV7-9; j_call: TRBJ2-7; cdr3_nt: TGTGCCAGCAGCCCGAATCCCTACGAGCAGTACTTC; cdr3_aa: CASSPNPYEQYF
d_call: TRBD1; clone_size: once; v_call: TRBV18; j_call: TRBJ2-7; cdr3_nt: TGTGCCAGCTCACCGAGGACAGGAGGCAGCGGCGAGCAGTACTTC; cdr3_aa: CASSPRTGGSGEQYF
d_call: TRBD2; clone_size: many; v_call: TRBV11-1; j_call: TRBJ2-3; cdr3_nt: TGTGCCAGCAGGAGACGACTAGCGGGAGGGACAGATACGCAGTATTTT; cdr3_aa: CASRRRLAGGTDTQYF
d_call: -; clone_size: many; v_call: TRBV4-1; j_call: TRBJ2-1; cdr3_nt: TGCGCCAGCAGCCAAGCCCTGGGGGTGAGGGCTGAGCAGTTCTTC; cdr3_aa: CASSQALGVRAEQFF
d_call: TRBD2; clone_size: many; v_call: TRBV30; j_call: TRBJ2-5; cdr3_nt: TGTGCCTGGAGTGTACACTCGGGGAGCGGGAGCCCACCCGAGACCCAGTACTTC; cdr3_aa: CAWSVHSGSGSPPETQYF
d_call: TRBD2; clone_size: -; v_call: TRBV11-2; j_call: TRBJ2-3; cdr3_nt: TGTGCCAGCAGCCCGAACCCTAGCGGGGCGTACACAGATACGCAGTATTTT; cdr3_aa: CASSPNPSGAYTDTQYF
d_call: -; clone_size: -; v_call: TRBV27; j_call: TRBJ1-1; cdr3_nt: TGTGCCAGCAGTTCCCGGACGGGCTGGAACACTGAAGCTTTCTTT; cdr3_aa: CASSSRTGWNTEAFF
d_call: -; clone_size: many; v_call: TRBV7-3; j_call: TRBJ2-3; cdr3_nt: TGTGCCAGCAGCATCACAGATACGCAGTATTTT; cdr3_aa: CASSITDTQYF
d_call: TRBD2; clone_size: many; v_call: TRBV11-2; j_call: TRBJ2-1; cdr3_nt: TGTGCCAGCAGCTTAGGTGCTAGCGGGAGAAATGAGCAGTTCTTC; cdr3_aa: CASSLGASGRNEQFF
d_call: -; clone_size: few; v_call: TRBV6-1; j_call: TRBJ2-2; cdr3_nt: TGTGCCAGCAGTGTGAGGGACACCGGGGAGCTGTTTTTT; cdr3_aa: CASSVRDTGELFF
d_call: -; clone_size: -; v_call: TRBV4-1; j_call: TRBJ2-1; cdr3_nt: TGCGCCAGCAGCTCCCAGGCCCACTACAATGAGCAGTTCTTC; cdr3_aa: CASSSQAHYNEQFF
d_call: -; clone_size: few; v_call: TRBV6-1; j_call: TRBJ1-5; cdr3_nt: TGTGCCAGCAGTGAAGTAGGTAGGGACGACCATTTT; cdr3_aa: CASSEVGRDDHF
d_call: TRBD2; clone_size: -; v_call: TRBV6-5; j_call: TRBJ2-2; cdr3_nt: TGTGCCAGCAGGCCTCTAGCGGGAGGTTTCACCGGGGAGCTGTTTTTT; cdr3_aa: CASRPLAGGFTGELFF
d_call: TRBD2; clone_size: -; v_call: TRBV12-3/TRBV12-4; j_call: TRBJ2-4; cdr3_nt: TGTGCCAGCAGTAACCTGGGGGGGCGGGAGGTCCTCATTCAGTACTTC; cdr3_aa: CASSNLGGREVLIQYF
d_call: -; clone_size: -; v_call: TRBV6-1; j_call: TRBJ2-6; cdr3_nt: TGTGCCAGCAGTGAGATGAACTCTGGGGCCAACGTCCTGACTTTC; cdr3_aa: CASSEMNSGANVLTF
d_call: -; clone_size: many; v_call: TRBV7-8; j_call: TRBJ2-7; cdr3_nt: TGTGCCAGCAGCTTAGCCGGAGGACCATCCTACGAGCAGTACTTC; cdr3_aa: CASSLAGGPSYEQYF
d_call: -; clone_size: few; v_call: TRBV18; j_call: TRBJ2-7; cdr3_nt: TGTGCCAGCTCCCCTGACCCGATTCGTGAGCAGTACTTC; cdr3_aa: CASSPDPIREQYF
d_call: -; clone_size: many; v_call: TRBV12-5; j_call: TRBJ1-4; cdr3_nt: TGTGCTAGTGGTTTGGTAGGGGGGGTCCATGAAAAACTGTTTTTT; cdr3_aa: CASGLVGGVHEKLFF
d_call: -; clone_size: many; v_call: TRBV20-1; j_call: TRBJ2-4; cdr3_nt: TGCAGTGCTAGATCCCTAGGATTGAACATTCAGTACTTC; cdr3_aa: CSARSLGLNIQYF
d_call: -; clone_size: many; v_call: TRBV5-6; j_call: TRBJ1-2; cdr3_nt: TGTGCCAGCAGCCCGACGGATCAGCCCTATGGCTACACCTTC; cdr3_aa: CASSPTDQPYGYTF
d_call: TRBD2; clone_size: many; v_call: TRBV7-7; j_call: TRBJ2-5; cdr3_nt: TGTGCTAGCAGCCCGGGACTAGCGGGAATGGAGACCCAGTACTTC; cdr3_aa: CASSPGLAGMETQYF
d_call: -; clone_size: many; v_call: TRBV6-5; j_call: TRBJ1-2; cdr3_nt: TGTGCCAGCAGGAGAGGACCCCGCGACTATGGCTACACCTTC; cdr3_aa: CASRRGPRDYGYTF
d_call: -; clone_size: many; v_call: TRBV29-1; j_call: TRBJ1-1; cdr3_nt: TGCAGCGTTGAGACCCCGCGGTACACTGAAGCTTTCTTT; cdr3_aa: CSVETPRYTEAFF
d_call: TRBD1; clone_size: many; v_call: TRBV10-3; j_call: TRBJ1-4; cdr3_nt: TGTGCCGCCCAACAGGGGACAGGTAGATTAAATGAAAAACTGTTTTTT; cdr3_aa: CAAQQGTGRLNEKLFF